A single sample is the source of the 20 T cell receptor beta chains below, sequenced in a study of vaccination effects on CD4 cells after COVID-19. Following 10 days of culture, CD4+ T cells were isolated. This person caught SARS-CoV-2 sometime from March to December 2020, and PCR testing confirmed the infection. Either the BNT162b2 or mRNA-1273 vaccine was given to participants in two doses. These receptors have no known antigen. Produced via immunoSEQ multiplex PCR; TCRdb's table is partial and in-frame only. The sample yields 40,000 to 45,000 clones, less than 85% seen once. The sequencing used CD4+ T cells from PBMCs cultured without peptide, collected after COVID-19 vaccination. These receptors originate from a human donor who had a prior SARS-CoV-2 infection.

This chain's CDR3 is CASIYGTGNEQFF. In DNA form, the CDR3 reads TGTGCCAGCATATACGGGACAGGGAATGAGCAGTTCTTC. The chain joins TRBV2 to TRBJ2-1; the match to TRBD1 covers 9 bases. V gave up 7 bases and J gave up 7 bases; unmatched junction bases: 5. The CDR3 covers 13 residues. Germline V gene sequence: CDR1 SNHLY, CDR2 FYNNEI.

The V gene is TRBV5-6, the J gene TRBJ2-2, with D maybe TRBD1 (6 bases). Trimming cost V 4 bases and J 6 bases, with 10 bases left between them. The V gene's germline CDR1 is SGHDT and CDR2 YYEEEE. CDR3 length: 13 amino acids. The CDR3 sequence: CASSLDRAGELFF. In nucleotides, the CDR3 is TGTGCCAGCAGCCTGGACAGAGCCGGGGAGCTGTTTTTT.

This clone was observed a handful of times. The chain is built from TRBV18 and TRBJ2-3; TRBD2 matches 13 bases. This CDR3 is built from 14 residues. Germline V gene sequence: CDR1 KGHSH, CDR2 LQKENI. With 6 bases clipped from V and 8 bases from J, the junction kept 5 bases outside the gene matches. The CDR3 here is CASSNGLAGVTQYF. The CDR3 DNA follows: TGTGCCAGCTCGAACGGACTAGCGGGAGTTACGCAGTATTTT. Drawing the rest from reference TRBV18 and TRBJ2-3, the complete variable domain is NAGVMQNPRHLVRRRGQEARLRCSPMKGHSHVYWYRQLPEEGLKFMVYLQKENIIDESGMPKERFSAEFPKEGPSILRIQQVVRGDSAAYFCASSNGLAGVTQYFGPGTRLTVL.

This sequence joins TRBV11-2 and TRBJ2-7; tentative D call: TRBD2 (6 bases). The CDR3 contains 14 residues. Germline lookup yields CDR1 SGHAT and CDR2 FQNNGV. The V end was cut by 8 bases, the J end by 7 bases, with 21 bases between. The CDR3 loop is CASSWGDLSWEQYF. CDR3 coding DNA: TGTGCCAGCTCCTGGGGGGATCTCAGTTGGGAGCAGTACTTC.

This clone was seen only a few times. The gene calls are TRBV7-9 and TRBJ1-2; D uncertain. Between the trimmed V and J ends, which lost 1 base and 6 bases, there was a span of 6 bases. Germline assignment: CDR1 SEHNR and CDR2 FQNEAQ (reference sequence). This CDR3 region has 12 residues. CDR3 protein: CASSLEDHGYTF. CDR3 DNA sequence: TGTGCCAGCAGCTTAGAGGATCATGGCTACACCTTC.

The gene calls are TRBV18 and TRBJ2-2; D is tentatively TRBD1 or TRBD2 (5 bases each). The CDR3 loop spans 16 amino acids. Germline CDR1 KGHSH, CDR2 LQKENI. Trimming took 1 base from V and 1 from J, leaving 10 bases between them. In DNA, the CDR3 is TGTGCCAGCTCACCACGGCAGAGGGGGAACACCGGGGAGCTGTTTTTT. It translates to CASSPRQRGNTGELFF.

In its sample, this clone was seen a few times. DNA of the CDR3: TGCGCCAGCAGCCGTTTGTTTGGGGACTCCTACGAGCAGTACTTC. Residues: CASSRLFGDSYEQYF. This chain joins TRBV4-1 and TRBJ2-7, with D hard to call. The V end lost 4 bases, the J end lost 0 bases, and 13 bases lay between the germline ends. Germline assignment: CDR1 MGHRA and CDR2 YSYEKL. This CDR3 has 15 amino acids.

The V and J genes are TRBV30 and TRBJ1-6; 8 bases fit TRBD1. This CDR3 is 16 amino acids long. V dropped 2 bases and J dropped 0; count of bases not matched to a gene: 3. Germline CDR1 reads GTSNPN; CDR2 reads SVGIG (reference sequence). CDR3 DNA: TGTGCCTGGAGTTCAGGGGGCAACTCCTATAATTCACCCCTCCACTTT. Amino acid sequence: CAWSSGGNSYNSPLHF.

The chain links TRBV4-1 to TRBJ1-3; D unresolved. The germline V gene has CDR1 MGHRA and CDR2 YSYEKL. V lost 1 base and J lost 3, with 13 bases in between. The CDR3 spans 16 residues. CDR3 residues: CASSQGVGQVGNTIYF. The CDR3 region has the DNA TGCGCCAGCAGCCAAGGGGTTGGGCAGGTTGGAAACACCATATATTTT.

This clone was seen a few times. This chain uses TRBV10-1 with TRBJ1-5; a possible D gene is TRBD1 (5 bases). V lost 6 bases to trimming and J lost 3 bases, with 18 bases between them. This CDR3 comprises 16 residues. Per the germline V gene, CDR1 is WNHNN and CDR2 is SYGVQD (reference sequence). CDR3 in DNA: TGCGCCAGCAGCCAGGGTTTCCTTAAACCCAATCAGCCCCAGCATTTT. The encoded protein is CASSQGFLKPNQPQHF.

This clone showed up just once. This chain uses TRBV25-1 with TRBJ1-6; no firm D call. This CDR3 has 12 amino acids. V lost 2 bases and J lost 8, with 4 bases in between. Germline CDR1 and CDR2: MGHDK and SYGVNS. The CDR3: CASSEGDSPLHF. The DNA for the CDR3 is TGTGCCAGCAGTGAAGGGGATTCACCCCTCCACTTT.

The chain links TRBV5-6 to TRBJ2-7, with 7 bases lining up with TRBD1. Germline V gives CDR1 SGHDT, CDR2 YYEEEE. Trimming cost V 6 bases and J 3 bases; bases outside gene matches: 9. CDR3 length: 14 amino acids. The CDR3 reads CASTLRTGDYEQYF. The CDR3 region has the DNA TGTGCCAGCACCCTAAGGACAGGAGACTACGAGCAGTACTTC.

The table lists this clone with a few counts. The rearrangement links TRBV20-1 to TRBJ2-5, with D perhaps matching TRBD2 (5 bases). Trimming took 3 bases from V and 5 from J, leaving 13 bases between them. Germline V lookup: CDR1 DFQATT, CDR2 SNEGSKA (reference sequence). This CDR3 spans 13 amino acids. The CDR3 DNA sequence: TGCAGTGCTAGTGAGGGAGAGCGGGAGACCCAGTACTTC. This translates into CSASEGERETQYF.

This clone was seen a few times. The chain couples TRBV24-1 to TRBJ2-3; 12 bases are a match to TRBD2. V dropped 3 bases and J dropped 6; count of bases not matched to a gene: 12. Germline V gene lookup returns CDR1 KGHDR and CDR2 SFDVKD. The CDR3 is made up of 18 amino acids. CDR3 residues: CATSDGWASGRAHDTQYF. CDR3 nucleotides: TGTGCCACCAGTGATGGATGGGCTAGCGGGAGGGCACATGATACGCAGTATTTT.

J is TRBJ1-4 and V is TRBV7-9; a weak D match, TRBD1 (5 bases). Germline CDR1 reads SEHNR; CDR2 reads FQNEAQ (reference sequence). The CDR3 is made up of 15 amino acids. Trimming took off 5 bases at V and 1 base at J, with 11 bases between the two ends. DNA for the CDR3: TGTGCCAGCAGCCTCGGGGGAGGAACTAATGAAAAACTGTTTTTT. Its translation is CASSLGGGTNEKLFF. The variable domain in full, with the rest retrieved from reference TRBV7-9 and TRBJ1-4, is DTGVSQNPRHKITKRGQNVTFRCDPISEHNRLYWYRQTLGQGPEFLTYFQNEAQLEKSRLLSDRFSAERPKGSFSTLEIQRTEQGDSAMYLCASSLGGGTNEKLFFGSGTQLSVL.

The V gene is TRBV19, the J gene TRBJ1-6; D remains ambiguous. The CDR3 has 13 amino acids. The germline gives CDR1 LNHDA, CDR2 SQIVND (reference sequence). Trimming shortened V by 2 bases and J by 7 bases, and 6 bases separated the two germline ends. As DNA, the CDR3 is TGTGCCAGTAGTATAATGGCAAATTCACCCCTCCACTTT. It yields the protein CASSIMANSPLHF.

The J gene is TRBJ2-5, the V gene TRBV12-5; D possibly uses TRBD1 or TRBD2 (5 bases each). The V end lost 5 bases, the J end lost 2 bases, and 15 bases lay between the germline ends. Germline-derived CDR1 and CDR2 are LGHNT and FRNRAP. There are 15 residues in the CDR3. This CDR3 is CASGHWGMSQETQYF. As DNA, the CDR3 is TGTGCTAGTGGTCACTGGGGGATGAGTCAAGAGACCCAGTACTTC.

This chain links TRBV9 with TRBJ2-2; D is tentatively TRBD1 or TRBD2 (5 bases each). The germline gives CDR1 SGDLS, CDR2 YYNGEE. V dropped 2 bases and J dropped 6 bases, with 11 bases sitting between them. The CDR3 sequence is 14 residues long. CDR3 bases: TGTGCCAGCAGCGTCGGGGCCACGGCCGGGGAGCTGTTTTTT. Its protein product is CASSVGATAGELFF.

V is TRBV2 and J is TRBJ1-1; 7 bases agree with TRBD1. Germline V gene lookup returns CDR1 SNHLY and CDR2 FYNNEI. The CDR3 is made up of 14 amino acids. V dropped 6 bases and J dropped 4; count of bases not matched to a gene: 8. This CDR3 reads CASRLRGLSTEAFF. DNA of the CDR3: TGTGCCAGCAGGTTGAGGGGGCTGAGCACTGAAGCTTTCTTT.

The chain uses TRBV18 and TRBJ1-3, with no clear D. The CDR3 is made up of 14 amino acids. V lost 1 base and J 4 bases, leaving 8 bases between the germline ends. CDR1 and CDR2 (germline): KGHSH, LQKENI. For the CDR3, the DNA is TGTGCCAGCTCACCACGGCCCGAAGGAAACACCATATATTTT. Protein: CASSPRPEGNTIYF. Drawing the rest from reference TRBV18 and TRBJ1-3, the complete variable domain is NAGVMQNPRHLVRRRGQEARLRCSPMKGHSHVYWYRQLPEEGLKFMVYLQKENIIDESGMPKERFSAEFPKEGPSILRIQQVVRGDSAAYFCASSPRPEGNTIYFGEGSWLTVV.